The 21 T cell receptor beta chains given below trace back to one sample, sequenced in a study of glioma-infiltrating T cells after dendritic cell vaccination (dated by TCRdb to the mid-2010s). Read against the paper, the sample's time point label means: after dendritic cell vaccination, including at tumor progression/relapse. The library was prepared using the immunoSEQ multiplex PCR assay. This immuneACCESS table, as held by TCRdb, lists in-frame sequences with V and J called but not all clones. Of the missing ones, under half trace to an unresolved V gene in checked studies; the others have no known cause. In all, the sample holds fewer than 75,000 clones, and more than 75% of those were seen once. Just under 9% of the sample lies in the top ten. Sequences were derived from blood, sampled after dendritic cell vaccination. These receptors were collected from a human donor with glioblastoma.

This clone has more than one count but fewer than ten. The chain couples TRBV6-5 to TRBJ2-7; D possibly corresponds to TRBD2 (5 bases). V was clipped by 4 bases and J by 0 bases, with 10 bases between them. CDR1 MNHEY and CDR2 SVGAGI come from the germline V gene. CDR3 size: 14 residues. CDR3 amino acids: CASSLWGASYEQYF. For the CDR3, the DNA is TGTGCCAGCAGTTTGTGGGGAGCCTCCTACGAGCAGTACTTC.

The chain combines TRBV7-9 with TRBJ2-1; possibly TRBD1 for D (6 bases). CDR1 is SEHNR and CDR2 is FQNEAQ in the germline V gene (reference sequence). V was clipped by 5 bases and J by 5 bases, with 7 bases between them. CDR3 length: 12 amino acids. The CDR3 here is CASSAGDNEQFF. CDR3 sequence (DNA): TGTGCCAGCAGCGCAGGGGACAATGAGCAGTTCTTC.

CDR3 nucleotides: TGTGCCAGTACCGGAGGACAGGGGAGGCCTGGAAACACCATATATTTT. It yields the protein CASTGGQGRPGNTIYF. The chain links TRBV19 to TRBJ1-3; 9 nucleotides align to TRBD1. The ends lost 7 bases at V and 2 bases at J; junction bases unmatched: 9. The CDR3 runs 16 residues. Germline-derived CDR1 and CDR2 are LNHDA and SQIVND (reference sequence).

This chain connects TRBV10-1 to TRBJ2-1; 13 bases map to TRBD2. The CDR3 sequence is 13 residues long. With 7 bases clipped from V and 9 bases from J, the junction kept 3 bases outside the gene matches. Germline loops: CDR1 WNHNN, CDR2 SYGVQD (reference sequence). CDR3 DNA: TGCGCCAGCACGACTAGCGGGGGGCTTGAGCAGTTCTTC. Translated, it gives CASTTSGGLEQFF.

This chain joins TRBV7-6 and TRBJ2-7; D may be TRBD1 (5 bases). CDR1 and CDR2 (germline): SGHVS, FNYEAQ. Trimming removed 1 base at V and 2 bases at J, with 12 bases between. This CDR3 comprises 15 residues. In DNA, the CDR3 is TGTGCCAGCAGCTTAGGTCAGGGTTATACCTACGAGCAGTACTTC. Translated, it gives CASSLGQGYTYEQYF.

CDR3 DNA sequence: TGTGCCAGTAGTGCAGGACAGGGGAGCAATCAGCCCCAGCATTTT. Encoded protein: CASSAGQGSNQPQHF. This chain links TRBV19 with TRBJ1-5, with TRBD1 matching 9 bases. Germline assignment: CDR1 LNHDA and CDR2 SQIVND (reference sequence). The V segment lost 5 bases and the J segment 1 base; nucleotides outside the gene matches: 3. The CDR3 is 15 residues long.

The rearrangement joins TRBV11-2 to TRBJ1-5, with D possibly being TRBD1 (6 bases). The V and J ends lost 1 base and 12 bases respectively, with 13 bases between them. The germline V gene encodes CDR1 SGHAT and CDR2 FQNNGV. The CDR3 is 13 amino acids. The CDR3 DNA reads as TGTGCCAGCAGCTTAGGAGGGGGAGACGGCCAGCATTTT. The encoded protein is CASSLGGGDGQHF.

This clone has more than one count but fewer than ten. The chain employs TRBV27 and TRBJ2-1; D may be TRBD2 (6 bases). This CDR3 has 12 residues. Germline loops: CDR1 MNHEY, CDR2 SMNVEV (reference sequence). Trimming took 3 bases from V and 10 from J, leaving 10 bases between them. CDR3 in DNA: TGTGCCAGCAGTTTCCCCCGGGGGGAGCAGTTCTTC. Amino acid sequence: CASSFPRGEQFF.

The rearrangement uses TRBV28 and TRBJ1-4; D remains ambiguous. The CDR3 is 14 amino acids. V shed 10 bases and J shed 5 bases, with 17 bases lying between them. In germline, CDR1 is MDHEN, CDR2 SYDVKM. CDR3 residues: CAISNSGINEKLFF. The CDR3 DNA sequence: TGTGCCATCTCAAATTCCGGGATAAATGAAAAACTGTTTTTT.

A single count supports this clone. The chain carries TRBV30 and TRBJ1-6, with 9 nucleotides matching TRBD1. Germline lookup yields CDR1 GTSNPN and CDR2 SVGIG (reference sequence). Trimming took 3 bases from V and 9 from J; bases not matched to a gene: 9. This CDR3 is 15 amino acids long. DNA of the CDR3: TGTGCCTGGAGCATCGGGACAGGGCTTTTTTCACCCCTCCACTTT. Its translation: CAWSIGTGLFSPLHF.

The chain employs TRBV9 and TRBJ2-2; tentatively, D is TRBD2 (5 bases). From germline, CDR1 is SGDLS and CDR2 YYNGEE. Trimming took off 0 bases at V and 5 bases at J, with 11 bases between the two ends. This CDR3 contains 15 residues. The DNA of the CDR3 is TGTGCCAGCAGCGTAGCAACCCCGGGGACCGGGGAGCTGTTTTTT. It translates to CASSVATPGTGELFF.

The chain is built from TRBV7-9 and TRBJ1-3, with D unclear. The germline V gene has CDR1 SEHNR and CDR2 FQNEAQ (reference sequence). CDR3 length: 14 residues. CDR3 coding DNA: TGTGCAAGTGAGAGCAGGCCTTCTGGAAACACCATATATTTT. This sequence encodes CASESRPSGNTIYF.

The sample holds one count of this clone. The genes are TRBV30 and TRBJ2-4, with a possible D match to TRBD2 (7 bases). The CDR3 length is 13 residues. Trimming shortened V by 0 bases and J by 15 bases, and 18 bases separated the two germline ends. The V gene's germline CDR1 is GTSNPN and CDR2 SVGIG (reference sequence). The CDR3 region is CAWSVGWGGRLYF. The DNA of the CDR3 is TGTGCCTGGAGTGTGGGGTGGGGGGGGCGTTTGTACTTC.

This clone appeared a few times. This chain joins TRBV28 and TRBJ2-2; the match to TRBD2 covers 14 bases. This CDR3 is built from 17 residues. Germline CDR1 and CDR2: MDHEN and SYDVKM. With V trimmed by 4 bases and J by 6 bases, 7 bases remained unmatched. CDR3 DNA: TGTGCCAGCAGTTCTTGGAGACTAGCGGGGGGGCCCGGGGAGCTGTTTTTT. Residues: CASSSWRLAGGPGELFF.

This clone was counted only a few times. The V and J genes are TRBV7-2 and TRBJ2-7; tentatively, D is TRBD2 (6 bases). The ends were cut back, 1 base at V and 5 bases at J, with 12 bases in the middle. The germline V gene has CDR1 SGHTA and CDR2 FQGNSA. The CDR3 loop spans 14 amino acids. CDR3 nucleotide sequence: TGTGCCAGCAGCTTAGTAGCGGCCAAGGACGAGCAGTACTTC. It yields the protein CASSLVAAKDEQYF. Together with reference TRBV7-2 and TRBJ2-7, the CDR3 gives the full variable domain: GAGVSQSPSNKVTEKGKDVELRCDPISGHTALYWYRQSLGQGLEFLIYFQGNSAPDKSGLPSDRFSAERTGGSVSTLTIQRTQQEDSAVYLCASSLVAAKDEQYFGPGTRLTVT.

V and J are TRBV6-1 and TRBJ2-5; tentative D call: TRBD2 (5 bases). This CDR3 is built from 14 residues. CDR1 is MNHNS, CDR2 SASEGT, per germline. V lost 6 bases and J 1 base, leaving 12 bases between the germline ends. CDR3 region: CASRYEDFQETQYF. CDR3 DNA: TGTGCCAGCAGGTATGAGGACTTCCAAGAGACCCAGTACTTC.

CDR3 sequence (DNA): TGTGCCAGCAGCCGCCTCCTGGCTCAGCCCCAGCATTTT. Protein product: CASSRLLAQPQHF. The chain links TRBV4-2 to TRBJ1-5; D remains ambiguous. V was cut by 4 bases and J by 6 bases, with 10 bases left in between. This CDR3 is 13 amino acids long. Per germline, CDR1 LGHNA and CDR2 YNFKEQ.

CDR3 coding DNA: TGTGCCAGTATGGGTCCGGGGAGCTCCTATAATTCACCCCTCCACTTT. Translated: CASMGPGSSYNSPLHF. This chain links TRBV19 with TRBJ1-6; D is ambiguous. The CDR3 runs 16 residues. Per germline, CDR1 LNHDA and CDR2 SQIVND (reference sequence). Deletions cut 7 bases from V and 0 bases from J, with 13 bases between.

This chain connects TRBV13 to TRBJ2-7; D might be TRBD2 (7 bases). Deletions cut 5 bases from V and 0 bases from J, with 17 bases between. This CDR3 has 16 residues. Germline V gives CDR1 PRHDT, CDR2 FYEKMQ (reference sequence). The CDR3 DNA follows: TGTGCCAGCAGCCCCGGGCGGGGGCCCGGCTCCTACGAGCAGTACTTC. This sequence encodes CASSPGRGPGSYEQYF.

The genes are TRBV25-1 and TRBJ2-1; TRBD2 matches 8 bases. J was trimmed by 7 bases and V by 6 bases; bases with no gene match: 11. This CDR3 region has 15 residues. The germline V gene has CDR1 MGHDK and CDR2 SYGVNS. The CDR3 DNA reads as TGTGCCAGCAGGGGGACTAGGACCGCCGCGAATGAGCAGTTCTTC. Residues: CASRGTRTAANEQFF.

In its sample, this clone was seen once. This rearrangement joins TRBV19 to TRBJ2-7; possible D gene TRBD1, 5 bases. This CDR3 is built from 13 residues. Trimming took 5 bases from V and 5 from J, leaving 13 bases between them. Germline CDR1 and CDR2: LNHDA and SQIVND (reference sequence). For the CDR3, the DNA is TGTGCCAGTAGTGTCCAGGGAAACCACGAGCAGTACTTC. It is translated as CASSVQGNHEQYF.